This is a list of T cell receptor beta chains from one sample in a study of radiotherapy plus CTLA-4 blockade in lung cancer. This table comes from immunoSEQ multiplex PCR, and its TCRdb copy is limited to in-frame clones, with some not included. This repertoire shows about 41,000 clones, more than 70% found once; its top ten account for roughly 8%. This specimen consisted of peripheral blood, obtained from a patient treated with radiotherapy plus ipilimumab. These receptors were obtained from a human donor with non-small cell lung cancer who had stable disease on radiotherapy plus ipilimumab. Each CDR3 is given with its conserved first and last residue. A D gene is named only where the DNA matches it firmly. Clone size is not always given. Where it is, it says once, few, many or a class for expanded clones.

j_call	clone_size	v_call	d_call	cdr3_nt	cdr3_aa
TRBJ2-3	NA	TRBV19	TRBD2	TGTGCCAGTAGTTCATCACTAGCGGGACGAGGGTATTTT	CASSSSLAGRGYF
TRBJ1-2	NA	TRBV19	NA	TGTGCCGGGCGAGCAGGCAACTATGGCTACACCTTC	CAGRAGNYGYTF
TRBJ1-1	few	TRBV25-1	NA	TGTGCCAGCAGAGCACAGCTATTGGGCACTGAAGCTTTCTTT	CASRAQLLGTEAFF
TRBJ1-1	few	TRBV7-2	NA	TGTGCCAGTTCAACCCAACCGGGACAATTGGCTTTCTTT	CASSTQPGQLAFF
TRBJ1-1	NA	TRBV4-1	TRBD1	TGCGCCAGCAGCCAAGCCCCGGCCAGGGGGCCGAACACTGAAGCTTTCTTT	CASSQAPARGPNTEAFF
TRBJ2-1	NA	TRBV9	TRBD1	TGTGCCAGCAGCGTAGAGGGACAGGGGAGGAATGAGCAGTTCTTC	CASSVEGQGRNEQFF
TRBJ2-2	NA	TRBV2	NA	TGTGCCAGCATGGGACGGACGAACACCGGGGAGCTGTTTTTT	CASMGRTNTGELFF
TRBJ1-3	NA	TRBV5-6	NA	TGTGCCAGCAGCTTGGGTGTCGCGTTCTCTGGAAACACCATATATTTT	CASSLGVAFSGNTIYF
TRBJ2-2	NA	TRBV30	NA	TGTGCCTGGAGTGTAGGGCAAGGGGAGGCCGGGGAGCTGTTTTTT	CAWSVGQGEAGELFF
TRBJ2-5	once	TRBV19	NA	TGTGCCAGTAGTATAGGAGGGGCCCAAGAGACCCAGTACTTC	CASSIGGAQETQYF
TRBJ1-1	once	TRBV29-1	NA	TGCAGCGTTGAAGATCCGGGCACTGAAGCTTTCTTT	CSVEDPGTEAFF
TRBJ2-5	NA	TRBV15	TRBD2	TGTGCCACCAGCAGTCGGACTAGCCCACGGGAGACCCAGTACTTC	CATSSRTSPRETQYF
TRBJ1-2	NA	TRBV11-2	NA	TGTGCCAGCAGCCGAAGAGCAACAAGCAGAAAGATCTATGGCTACACCTTC	CASSRRATSRKIYGYTF
TRBJ2-2	NA	TRBV7-6	NA	TGTGCCGGGCGGACAGATCTCACCGGGGAGCTGTTTTTT	CAGRTDLTGELFF
TRBJ1-2	NA	TRBV5-1	NA	TGCGCCAGCAGCTTGGACGGTAAAGGCTACACCTTC	CASSLDGKGYTF
TRBJ1-2	NA	TRBV25-1	NA	TGTGCCAGCACCGAAAACAACTATGGCTACACCTTC	CASTENNYGYTF
TRBJ2-4	few	TRBV28	NA	TGTGCCAGCAAAGGGCAGAGTGGGGGCCAAAACATTCAGTACTTC	CASKGQSGGQNIQYF
TRBJ2-3	once	TRBV9	NA	TGTGCCAGCAGCGTAGCGGGGCTGGGGGGCCCTGGAGATACGCAGTATTTT	CASSVAGLGGPGDTQYF
TRBJ1-1	NA	TRBV2	NA	TGTGCCAGCAGTGAACTGGGGTGGGCAGAGAACACTGAAGCTTTCTTT	CASSELGWAENTEAFF
TRBJ2-4	NA	TRBV29-1	NA	TGCAGCGTTGAGAAGTCGAACATTCAGTACTTC	CSVEKSNIQYF
TRBJ2-2	once	TRBV5-1	NA	TGCGCCAGCAGCTTCTCCCGCGAGGAGCTGTTTTTT	CASSFSREELFF
TRBJ1-5	once	TRBV28	TRBD1	TGTGCCAGCAACGGACAGGGCCCTTTTAGCAATCAGCCCCAGCATTTT	CASNGQGPFSNQPQHF
TRBJ1-1	NA	TRBV5-1	NA	TGCGCCAGCAGCGCACAGGGTGGGGGCACTGAAGCTTTCTTT	CASSAQGGGTEAFF
TRBJ2-3	NA	TRBV7-6	NA	TGTGCCAGCAGCTTCCATAGGCATACGCAGTATTTT	CASSFHRHTQYF
TRBJ1-1	NA	TRBV28	NA	TGTGCCAGCAGTTTGGCAGGGGAGGGCACTGAAGCTTTCTTT	CASSLAGEGTEAFF
TRBJ1-2	NA	TRBV6-5	TRBD1	TGTGCCAGCAGTTACTCCGGGACAGGGGGAGGCTACACCTTC	CASSYSGTGGGYTF
TRBJ2-2	NA	TRBV28	NA	TGTGCCAGCAGGACAGGCACGGGCACCGGGGAGCTGTTTTTT	CASRTGTGTGELFF
TRBJ1-1	NA	TRBV6-5	NA	TGTGCCAGCTTAAACAGCTACTCTGAAGCTTTCTTT	CASLNSYSEAFF
TRBJ1-2	few	TRBV5-1	NA	TGCGCCCGCAGCGTGGGGGTTGGGGGAAACTATGGCTACACCTTC	CARSVGVGGNYGYTF
TRBJ2-2	NA	TRBV4-1	NA	TGCGCCAGCAGACGTAATCTTTTCGGCCCGGACACCGGGGAGCTGTTTTTT	CASRRNLFGPDTGELFF
TRBJ1-2	NA	TRBV11-2	NA	TGTGCCAGCAGTCCCGGGGGGTGGGCTAACTATGGCTACACCTTC	CASSPGGWANYGYTF
TRBJ1-2	NA	TRBV2	NA	TGTGCCAGCAGTGCTCAGGGGCCTCTTTGGGGCTACACCTTC	CASSAQGPLWGYTF
TRBJ1-2	NA	TRBV5-1	NA	TGCGCCAGCAGCGTCCAACCCTCAGAAGTCTATGGCTACACCTTC	CASSVQPSEVYGYTF
TRBJ1-1	NA	TRBV9	NA	TGTGCCAGCAGCGTAGTTGGGGGGCTGGATGAAGCTTTCTTT	CASSVVGGLDEAFF
TRBJ1-4	NA	TRBV18	NA	TGTGCCAGCTCAGACACGGGGGCCCGCAATGAAAAACTGTTTTTT	CASSDTGARNEKLFF
TRBJ1-2	NA	TRBV13	NA	TGTGCCAGCAGCTTAGGACAGGGTAGGATCGTGAACTATGGCTACACCTTC	CASSLGQGRIVNYGYTF
TRBJ1-5	NA	TRBV7-2	NA	TGTGCCAGCAGCCTCCGGAGGGACGGTCAGCCCCAGCATTTT	CASSLRRDGQPQHF
TRBJ1-1	NA	TRBV7-6	NA	TGTGCCAGCAGCCCTAAGGGACCAGGGAGCACTGAAGCTTTCTTT	CASSPKGPGSTEAFF
TRBJ1-2	NA	TRBV5-1	NA	TGCGCCAGCAGCTTGTCCAGGGACTATGGCTACACCTTC	CASSLSRDYGYTF
TRBJ2-5	NA	TRBV19	NA	TGTGCCAGTAGTATAGGCAACCAACAAGAGACCCAGTACTTC	CASSIGNQQETQYF
TRBJ2-5	NA	TRBV10-1	TRBD1	TGCGCCAGCAGTGACCGAGGGACAGAAGAGACCCAGTACTTC	CASSDRGTEETQYF
TRBJ1-2	NA	TRBV6-5	NA	TGTGCCAGCAGTTTAGACAGGACCGATAACTATGGCTACACCTTC	CASSLDRTDNYGYTF
TRBJ1-1	NA	TRBV10-2	NA	TGCGCCAGCAGTGATACGACGAGGGGGGGAGGCACTGAAGCTTTCTTT	CASSDTTRGGGTEAFF
TRBJ2-7	once	TRBV5-1	TRBD2	TGCGCCAGCAGCTTGGTCGGGGAGGGGCAGTACTTC	CASSLVGEGQYF
TRBJ1-2	NA	TRBV18	NA	TGTGCCAGCTCCCAGGGGTCCTCCAACTATGGCTACACCTTC	CASSQGSSNYGYTF
TRBJ1-5	NA	TRBV6-5	NA	TGTGCCAGCAGCCGCGACAGGAATCAGCCCCAGCATTTT	CASSRDRNQPQHF
TRBJ1-5	NA	TRBV7-8	NA	TGTGCCAGCAGCTTAGTAGGGTATAGCAATCAGCCCCAGCATTTT	CASSLVGYSNQPQHF
TRBJ2-3	NA	TRBV5-8	NA	TGTGCCAGCACCCCAGGGCCTAGCACAGATACGCAGTATTTT	CASTPGPSTDTQYF
TRBJ1-4	NA	TRBV7-6	NA	TGTGCCAGCAGCTTAGGGACAAAGGAAAAACTGTTTTTT	CASSLGTKEKLFF
TRBJ2-1	NA	TRBV19	NA	TGTGCCAGTAATGCCCGGGCGGGCTACAATGAGCAGTTCTTC	CASNARAGYNEQFF
TRBJ1-6	few	TRBV14	NA	TGTGCCAGCAGCCAAGGACCCGCTCGGTCACCCCTCCACTTT	CASSQGPARSPLHF
TRBJ1-5	NA	TRBV5-4	NA	TGTGCCAGCAGCTTGGGAGGGGATCAGCCCCAGCATTTT	CASSLGGDQPQHF
TRBJ1-2	NA	TRBV19	NA	TGTGCCAGTACCGATCATGAGGGGCTCAGCTATGGCTACACCTTC	CASTDHEGLSYGYTF
TRBJ1-3	NA	TRBV30	NA	TGTGCCTGGATTGGCGGAAACACCATATATTTT	CAWIGGNTIYF
TRBJ2-7	NA	TRBV2	NA	TGTGCCAGCAGCGAGGGGGGGGATTCCTACGAGCAGTACTTC	CASSEGGDSYEQYF
TRBJ1-1	NA	TRBV6-5	TRBD1	TGTGCCAGCAGTTACTCGGGACAGTTGAACACTGAAGCTTTCTTT	CASSYSGQLNTEAFF
TRBJ2-5	NA	TRBV18	NA	TGTGCCAGCTCACAGGAGGGGACCCAGTACTTC	CASSQEGTQYF
TRBJ2-1	NA	TRBV6-1	TRBD2	TGTGCCAGCAGTGAATTTGGAGCGGGGCTCTACAATGAGCAGTTCTTC	CASSEFGAGLYNEQFF
TRBJ2-1	NA	TRBV9	TRBD1	TGTGCCAGCAGCGCCCGGACAGGGCGAGGGAGCTCCTACAATGAGCAGTTCTTC	CASSARTGRGSSYNEQFF